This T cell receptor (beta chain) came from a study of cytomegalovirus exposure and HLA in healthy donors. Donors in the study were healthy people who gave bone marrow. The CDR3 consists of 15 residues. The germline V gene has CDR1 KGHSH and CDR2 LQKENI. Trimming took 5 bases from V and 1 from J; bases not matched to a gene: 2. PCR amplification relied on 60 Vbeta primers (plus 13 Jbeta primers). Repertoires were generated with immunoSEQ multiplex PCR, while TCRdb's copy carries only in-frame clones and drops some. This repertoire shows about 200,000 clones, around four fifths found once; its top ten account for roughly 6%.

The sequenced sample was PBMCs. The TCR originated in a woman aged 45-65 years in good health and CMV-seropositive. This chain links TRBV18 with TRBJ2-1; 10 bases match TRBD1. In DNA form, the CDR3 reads TGTGCCAGCTCAGACAGGGGGCAATCCTACAATGAGCAGTTCTTC. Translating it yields CASSDRGQSYNEQFF.